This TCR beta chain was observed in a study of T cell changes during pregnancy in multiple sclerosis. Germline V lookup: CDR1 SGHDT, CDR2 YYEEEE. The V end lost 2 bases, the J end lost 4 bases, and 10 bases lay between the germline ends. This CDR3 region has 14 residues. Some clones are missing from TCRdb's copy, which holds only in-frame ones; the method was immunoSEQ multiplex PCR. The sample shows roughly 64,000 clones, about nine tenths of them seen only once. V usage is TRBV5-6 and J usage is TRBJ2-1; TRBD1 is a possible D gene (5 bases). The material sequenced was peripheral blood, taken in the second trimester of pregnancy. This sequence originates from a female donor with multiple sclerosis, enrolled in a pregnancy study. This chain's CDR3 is CASSFQQAYNEQFF. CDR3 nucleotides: TGTGCCAGCAGCTTCCAACAGGCTTACAATGAGCAGTTCTTC.